What follows is one TCR beta chain and its context. Its specificity is not known. The source of the sample is a study of blood T cells in healthy people across ages. Findings of the study overall: Strong correlation existed between TCR beta diversity and naive T cell percentage. Naive CD4+ cell counts and diversity both ran higher in long-lived than in aged donors.

Samples had at least 7 million PBMCs isolated from them. Germline loops: CDR1 KGHSH, CDR2 LQKENI. This CDR3 region has 15 residues. The junction had 9 bases not matched to a gene; V was cut back by 5 bases and J by 4 bases. Combining a sample-barcoded 5' primer with a J-beta primer mix, a second PCR ran for roughly 7 to 12 cycles. MiXCR was run by TCRdb on the 5' RACE reads, yielding one entry per CDR3 protein. The sample carries about 1,500,000 distinct CDR3 sequences, approximately 28% recorded once. The source is a woman younger than 45 in good health. The specimen sequenced was blood. The chain carries TRBV18 and TRBJ1-2; TRBD1 agrees at 8 bases. CDR3 nucleotides: TGTGCCAGCTCAGTCGGACAGGGAAGGGCCTATGGCTACACCTTC. Protein product: CASSVGQGRAYGYTF.